This passage covers 3 T cell receptor beta chains from one sample sequenced in a study of beta chain features in type 1 diabetes. TCRB transcripts that were expressed got sequenced, as all of the isolated RNA had been reverse transcribed. This table comes from immunoSEQ multiplex PCR, and its TCRdb copy is limited to in-frame clones, with some not included. The profile shows hundreds of thousands of clones, roughly 14% of them singletons. The material sequenced was naive CD4+ T cells from blood. These receptors all come from a woman aged 40 to 49 in good health.

The chain couples TRBV10-3 to TRBJ2-3; 10 bases map to TRBD2. CDR3 length: 16 amino acids. The V and J ends lost 0 bases and 3 bases, in that order; junction bases with no gene match: 3. CDR1 ENHRY and CDR2 SYGVKD come from the germline V gene. The CDR3 loop reads CAISESLAGKTDTQYF. The CDR3 nucleotides read TGTGCCATCAGTGAGTCACTAGCGGGGAAAACAGATACGCAGTATTTT.

This clone was seen more than once but under ten times. The chain links TRBV14 to TRBJ1-1; 7 bases match TRBD1. The CDR3 has 14 residues. After removal of 5 bases from V and 1 base from J, the junction contained 4 bases not matched to a gene. The germline CDR1 and CDR2 sequences are SGHDN and FVKESK. CDR3 coding DNA: TGTGCCAGCAGCAGCCGGACAGGGAACACTGAAGCTTTCTTT. Translated, it gives CASSSRTGNTEAFF. The variable domain in full, completed from reference TRBV14 and TRBJ1-1, reads EAGVTQFPSHSVIEKGQTVTLRCDPISGHDNLYWYRRVMGKEIKFLLHFVKESKQDESGMPNNRFLAERTGGTYSTLKVQPAELEDSGVYFCASSSRTGNTEAFFGQGTRLTVV.

This clone appeared many times. The V and J genes are TRBV11-2 and TRBJ2-3; perhaps TRBD2 as D (5 bases). With 6 bases removed from V and 6 bases from J, the gap between germline ends came to 13 bases. CDR3 length: 13 amino acids. Germline assignment: CDR1 SGHAT and CDR2 FQNNGV. CDR3 in DNA: TGTGCCAGCAGACCAAACCGAGGGGATACGCAGTATTTT. The encoded protein is CASRPNRGDTQYF.